Each of the 30 T cell receptor beta chains below was sequenced from the same sample in a study of T cell changes during pregnancy in multiple sclerosis (dated by TCRdb to about 2019). Library preparation employed the immunoSEQ multiplex PCR assay. In TCRdb, the immuneACCESS table is reduced to in-frame sequences with V and J assigned. These tables do not hold every clone; where another copy was compared, an unresolved V gene accounts for under half, and the others remain unexplained. The sample table records about 67,000 clones; about nine tenths of these occur just once. Clones ranked in the top ten supply about 2.3% of the sample. The source material was peripheral blood, sampled in the first trimester of pregnancy. The receptors were sampled from a female donor with multiple sclerosis, enrolled in a pregnancy study.

The rearrangement joins TRBV7-2 to TRBJ1-2; maybe TRBD1 (5 bases). With 2 bases removed from V and 3 bases from J, the gap between germline ends came to 10 bases. Germline values: CDR1 SGHTA, CDR2 FQGNSA. CDR3 size: 14 residues. DNA for the CDR3: TGTGCCAGCAGCTTAACGCAGGGTGACTATGGCTACACCTTC. It encodes CASSLTQGDYGYTF.

This clone has a single count. This chain links TRBV28 with TRBJ1-5; D is unclear. The germline CDR1 and CDR2 sequences are MDHEN and SYDVKM. The CDR3 is made up of 11 amino acids. V lost 3 bases, J lost 8 bases, and 5 bases lay in between. CDR3 in DNA: TGTGCCAGCAGTTTGCGGGAGCCCCAGCATTTT. Residues: CASSLREPQHF.

The rearrangement links TRBV7-2 to TRBJ1-2; TRBD1 matches at 12 bases. Trimming cost V 5 bases and J 4 bases; bases outside gene matches: 8. The CDR3 is 16 amino acids. Germline CDR1 SGHTA, CDR2 FQGNSA. CDR3 region: CASSPSTGQGAYGYTF. CDR3 sequence (DNA): TGTGCCAGCAGCCCATCCACGGGACAGGGGGCCTATGGCTACACCTTC.

The rearrangement uses TRBV7-6 and TRBJ2-7; 8 positions match TRBD1. The V segment lost 1 base and the J segment 4 bases; nucleotides outside the gene matches: 6. Germline CDR1 and CDR2: SGHVS and FNYEAQ. This CDR3 region has 15 residues. Here the CDR3 reads CASSLGGTGLYEQYF. The CDR3 DNA sequence: TGTGCCAGCAGCTTAGGGGGGACAGGACTTTACGAGCAGTACTTC.

J is TRBJ2-1 and V is TRBV9, with TRBD2 identical over 10 bases. Germline V gene lookup returns CDR1 SGDLS and CDR2 YYNGEE. The CDR3 is made up of 15 amino acids. V dropped 6 bases and J dropped 1; count of bases not matched to a gene: 4. This CDR3 is CASNLAGASYNEQFF. CDR3 DNA: TGTGCCAGCAACCTAGCGGGAGCTTCCTACAATGAGCAGTTCTTC.

The chain carries TRBV2 and TRBJ2-2; 13 bases are shared with TRBD2. The CDR3 length is 15 residues. Trimming removed 6 bases from V and 5 bases from J; junction bases left unmatched: 3. Germline V gene sequence: CDR1 SNHLY, CDR2 FYNNEI. CDR3 sequence (DNA): TGTGCCAGCAGCCCGACTAGCGGGAGGACCGGGGAGCTGTTTTTT. As protein: CASSPTSGRTGELFF.

The chain is built from TRBV29-1 and TRBJ2-1; TRBD1 might be the D (5 bases). This CDR3 has 13 residues. V lost 3 bases, J lost 9 bases, and 15 bases lay in between. The V gene's germline CDR1 is SQVTM and CDR2 ANQGSEA. The DNA for the CDR3 is TGCAGCGTTGATATCAGGGCCTATTCTGAGCAGTTCTTC. Amino acid sequence: CSVDIRAYSEQFF.

The rearrangement joins TRBV5-1 to TRBJ2-7, with 14 bases identical to TRBD2. CDR1 and CDR2 from the germline V gene are SGHRS and YFSETQ. After removal of 4 bases from V and 6 bases from J, the junction contained 3 bases not matched to a gene. This CDR3 comprises 14 residues. The CDR3 nucleotides are TGCGCCAGCAGCCGGGGACTAGCGGGAGCCGAGCAGTACTTC. As protein: CASSRGLAGAEQYF.

This chain uses TRBV5-6 with TRBJ2-7; 10 bases line up with TRBD2. The CDR3 is 16 residues long. The V segment lost 1 base and the J segment 7 bases; nucleotides outside the gene matches: 11. Germline V gene sequence: CDR1 SGHDT, CDR2 YYEEEE. For the CDR3, the DNA is TGTGCCAGCAGCTTGCTAGCGGGAGTCCCTATGTGGGAGCAGTACTTC. It specifies CASSLLAGVPMWEQYF.

The chain recombines TRBV30 with TRBJ2-1, with TRBD2 as a possible D gene (5 bases). With 0 bases removed from V and 3 bases from J, the gap between germline ends came to 9 bases. Germline CDR1 and CDR2: GTSNPN and SVGIG (reference sequence). The CDR3 loop spans 14 amino acids. The CDR3 region has the DNA TGTGCCTGGAGTGTGGGAGATTACTACAATGAGCAGTTCTTC. It translates to CAWSVGDYYNEQFF.

CDR3 in DNA: TGTGCCAGCAGCTTGCGACCCGGGGAGACCCAGTACTTC. It is translated as CASSLRPGETQYF. The genes are TRBV5-5 and TRBJ2-5, with D unclear. V was pared by 1 base and J by 5 bases, with 9 bases between. CDR3 length: 13 amino acids. Germline V lookup: CDR1 SGHKS, CDR2 YYEKEE (reference sequence).

The V gene is TRBV5-1, the J gene TRBJ1-2; D call uncertain. V was shortened by 0 bases and J by 2 bases, with 8 bases between the two germline ends. The CDR3 runs to 14 residues. Germline V gives CDR1 SGHRS, CDR2 YFSETQ. The CDR3: CASSLDGINYGYTF. The CDR3, as DNA: TGCGCCAGCAGCTTGGACGGGATAAACTATGGCTACACCTTC.

V is TRBV2 and J is TRBJ2-7; 10 positions agree with TRBD1. V shed 4 bases and J 6 bases; nucleotides not matched to a gene: 6. The length of the CDR3 is 14 residues. Germline V lookup: CDR1 SNHLY, CDR2 FYNNEI. The CDR3: CASSVGGQGREQYF. For the CDR3, the DNA is TGTGCCAGCAGTGTTGGGGGACAGGGGCGCGAGCAGTACTTC.

This clone turned up a few times. CDR3 nucleotide sequence: TGTGCCAGCAGTTACTTCCGTGACACTGTTGAAAAACTGTTTTTT. Translated, it gives CASSYFRDTVEKLFF. The V and J genes are TRBV6-5 and TRBJ1-4; D is unclear. From germline, CDR1 is MNHEY and CDR2 SVGAGI. The CDR3 runs to 15 residues. V was shortened by 1 base and J by 7 bases, with 13 bases between the two germline ends.

The chain has TRBV19 and TRBJ2-2; the D gene is possibly TRBD2 (5 bases). V was cut by 5 bases and J by 2 bases, with 18 bases left in between. Germline-derived CDR1 and CDR2 are LNHDA and SQIVND (reference sequence). The CDR3 is made up of 17 amino acids. In nucleotides, the CDR3 is TGTGCCAGTAGTCCACGACCCGCCGGGGTAAACACCGGGGAGCTGTTTTTT. As protein: CASSPRPAGVNTGELFF.

The chain links TRBV6-5 to TRBJ1-2; D ambiguous. V was cut by 6 bases and J by 7 bases, with 15 bases left in between. CDR3 length: 13 amino acids. Germline assignment: CDR1 MNHEY and CDR2 SVGAGI. CDR3 nucleotide sequence: TGTGCCAGCAGCGCCCTGTTACGAGCTGGCTACACCTTC. It is translated as CASSALLRAGYTF.

The chain uses TRBV18 and TRBJ1-6, with D possibly TRBD1 on 5 matching bases. This CDR3 is 14 amino acids long. V lost 3 bases to trimming and J lost 10 bases, with 13 bases between them. Germline loops: CDR1 KGHSH, CDR2 LQKENI. Here the CDR3 DNA reads TGTGCCAGCTCACCGTTGCAGGGAGGATCACCCCTCCACTTT. It is translated as CASSPLQGGSPLHF.

The rearrangement joins TRBV27 to TRBJ1-5, with TRBD1 matching 7 bases. Germline lookup yields CDR1 MNHEY and CDR2 SMNVEV (reference sequence). The CDR3 covers 15 residues. V was pared by 6 bases and J by 0 bases, with 5 bases of the junction left unmatched. The CDR3 bases are TGTGCCAGCAGCCAACGACAGGGTAGCAATCAGCCCCAGCATTTT. This encodes CASSQRQGSNQPQHF.

The chain has TRBV6-5 and TRBJ1-2, with D uncertain. Per germline, CDR1 MNHEY and CDR2 SVGAGI. Trimming cost V 2 bases and J 4 bases, with 8 bases left between them. The CDR3 runs to 13 residues. The CDR3 spells CASSYGQPYGYTF. The CDR3 nucleotides read TGTGCCAGCAGTTACGGGCAGCCCTATGGCTACACCTTC.

J is TRBJ2-1 and V is TRBV5-1, with 11 bases fitting TRBD2. The CDR3 loop spans 18 amino acids. The ends lost 4 bases at V and 0 bases at J; junction bases unmatched: 9. Germline assignment: CDR1 SGHRS and CDR2 YFSETQ. In nucleotides, the CDR3 is TGCGCCAGCAGCACAGGACTAGCGGGCCCGAGCTCCTACAATGAGCAGTTCTTC. Its protein is CASSTGLAGPSSYNEQFF.

CDR3 in DNA: TGTGCCAGCAGTGGACTAGCGGGATCCTACGAGCAGTACTTC. Encoded protein: CASSGLAGSYEQYF. The genes are TRBV2 and TRBJ2-7, with 11 bases identical to TRBD2. CDR1 is SNHLY and CDR2 is FYNNEI in the germline V gene. Trimming at V came to 4 bases and at J to 1 base, leaving 0 bases not matched to a gene. The CDR3 runs 14 residues.

CDR3 DNA sequence: TGTGCCAGCAGTTTGGCCCCACCGGGACAGGGGATCGAGCAGTACTTC. Translation: CASSLAPPGQGIEQYF. The chain combines TRBV27 with TRBJ2-7, with 10 bases that match TRBD1. J lost 6 bases, V lost 3 bases, and 11 bases had no gene match. Germline CDR1 reads MNHEY; CDR2 reads SMNVEV (reference sequence). The length of the CDR3 is 16 residues.

J is TRBJ1-1 and V is TRBV9; D is uncertain. Trimming removed 3 bases at V and 3 bases at J, with 15 bases between. Per germline, CDR1 SGDLS and CDR2 YYNGEE. The CDR3 runs 15 residues. This CDR3 is CASSAGYQWDTEAFF. The CDR3 nucleotides are TGTGCCAGCAGCGCAGGCTACCAGTGGGACACTGAAGCTTTCTTT.

CDR3 in amino acids: CASSPIAPTYLQETQYF. In DNA, the CDR3 is TGTGCCAGCTCACCAATCGCGCCGACATACCTTCAAGAGACCCAGTACTTC. The chain has TRBV18 and TRBJ2-5; no reliable D call. Trimming took off 2 bases at V and 2 bases at J, with 18 bases between the two ends. The CDR3 has 17 amino acids. Germline CDR1 and CDR2: KGHSH and LQKENI. The whole variable domain, filled in from reference TRBV18 and TRBJ2-5, reads NAGVMQNPRHLVRRRGQEARLRCSPMKGHSHVYWYRQLPEEGLKFMVYLQKENIIDESGMPKERFSAEFPKEGPSILRIQQVVRGDSAAYFCASSPIAPTYLQETQYFGPGTRLLVL.

V gene TRBV6-1 combines with J gene TRBJ2-1; TRBD2 agrees at 11 bases. CDR1 MNHNS and CDR2 SASEGT come from the germline V gene. V lost 7 bases and J lost 3; bases outside the gene matches: 5. The CDR3 is 15 amino acids. CDR3 region: CASKAGTSGYNEQFF. CDR3 nucleotides: TGTGCCAGCAAAGCCGGGACTAGCGGCTACAATGAGCAGTTCTTC.

V and J are TRBV11-1 and TRBJ2-3, with D tentatively TRBD2 (7 bases). CDR1 and CDR2 from the germline V gene are SGHAT and FQDESV (reference sequence). CDR3 length: 14 amino acids. V was clipped by 2 bases and J by 5 bases, with 11 bases between them. CDR3: CASSLPGGRDTQYF. DNA for the CDR3: TGTGCCAGCAGCTTACCGGGGGGCAGAGATACGCAGTATTTT.

The V gene is TRBV4-1, the J gene TRBJ2-7; the match to TRBD1 covers 8 bases. The ends lost 4 bases at V and 1 base at J; junction bases unmatched: 12. CDR1 and CDR2 from the germline V gene are MGHRA and YSYEKL. This CDR3 spans 17 amino acids. Written as DNA, the CDR3 is TGCGCCAGCAGCCGATTAGCGACAGGGGAACAATCCTACGAGCAGTACTTC. It yields the protein CASSRLATGEQSYEQYF.

The chain links TRBV2 to TRBJ1-4; tentative D call: TRBD1 (6 bases). The CDR3 is 15 amino acids. The V gene's germline CDR1 is SNHLY and CDR2 FYNNEI. Trimming removed 7 bases from V and 8 bases from J, with 20 bases in between. The CDR3 DNA sequence: TGTGCCAGCACTCCCTCAAGGGCCAGGGGAGAAAAACTGTTTTTT. Amino acid sequence: CASTPSRARGEKLFF.

The chain employs TRBV5-1 and TRBJ2-2, with 8 bases matching TRBD1. The CDR3 consists of 16 residues. Germline CDR1 SGHRS, CDR2 YFSETQ. V shed 1 base, J shed 5 bases, and the junction held 7 bases outside the gene matches. The CDR3 spells CASSLYETGATGELFF. DNA for the CDR3: TGCGCCAGCAGCTTGTATGAGACAGGGGCGACCGGGGAGCTGTTTTTT.

The chain carries TRBV9 and TRBJ2-3; 12 bases match TRBD2. J gave up 5 bases and V 1 base, and 2 bases lay outside the gene matches. The CDR3 spans 15 residues. Germline values: CDR1 SGDLS, CDR2 YYNGEE. The CDR3 reads CASSVLAGGLDTQYF. In DNA form, the CDR3 reads TGTGCCAGCAGCGTACTAGCGGGAGGGTTAGATACGCAGTATTTT.